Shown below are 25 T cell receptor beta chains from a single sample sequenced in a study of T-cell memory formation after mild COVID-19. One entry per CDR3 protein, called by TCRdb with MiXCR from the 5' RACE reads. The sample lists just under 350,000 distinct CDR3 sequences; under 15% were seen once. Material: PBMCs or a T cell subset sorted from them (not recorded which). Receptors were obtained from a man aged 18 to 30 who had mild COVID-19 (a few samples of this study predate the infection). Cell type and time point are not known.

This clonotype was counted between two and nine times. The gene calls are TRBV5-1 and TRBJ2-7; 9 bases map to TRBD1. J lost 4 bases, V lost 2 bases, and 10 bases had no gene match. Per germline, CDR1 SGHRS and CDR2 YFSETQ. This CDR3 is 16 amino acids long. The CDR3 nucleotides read TGCGCCAGCAGCTTCAACCCGGGACAGGGAGCTTACGAGCAGTACTTC. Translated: CASSFNPGQGAYEQYF.

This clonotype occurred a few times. The CDR3 bases are TGTGCCAGCAGCCCCGACAGGGTAAGGCAGCCCCAGCATTTT. Its translation is CASSPDRVRQPQHF. The chain joins TRBV7-2 to TRBJ1-5; 7 positions agree with TRBD1. Germline V gene data show CDR1 as SGHTA and CDR2 as FQGNSA. V lost 5 bases and J lost 7; bases outside the gene matches: 8. The CDR3 sequence is 14 residues long.

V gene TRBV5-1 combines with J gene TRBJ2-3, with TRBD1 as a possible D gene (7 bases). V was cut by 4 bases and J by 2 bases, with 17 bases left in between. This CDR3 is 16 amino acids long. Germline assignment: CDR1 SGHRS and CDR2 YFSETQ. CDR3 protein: CASSTWTGGNTDTQYF. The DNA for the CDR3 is TGCGCCAGCAGCACCTGGACAGGAGGGAACACAGATACGCAGTATTTT.

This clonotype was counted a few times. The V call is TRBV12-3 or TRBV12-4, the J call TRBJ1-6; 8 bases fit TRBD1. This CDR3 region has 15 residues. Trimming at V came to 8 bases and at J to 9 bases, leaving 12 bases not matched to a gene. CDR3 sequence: CASSLQGEFGSPLHF. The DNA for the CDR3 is TGTGCCAGCTCACTACAGGGGGAATTTGGTTCACCCCTCCACTTT.

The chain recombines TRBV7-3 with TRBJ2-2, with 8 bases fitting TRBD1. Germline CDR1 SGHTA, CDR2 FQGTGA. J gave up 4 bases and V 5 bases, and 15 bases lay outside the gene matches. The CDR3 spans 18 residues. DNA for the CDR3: TGTGCCAGCAGCCGCCCCACAAAGACAGGGGTGGGCACCGGGGAGCTGTTTTTT. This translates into CASSRPTKTGVGTGELFF.

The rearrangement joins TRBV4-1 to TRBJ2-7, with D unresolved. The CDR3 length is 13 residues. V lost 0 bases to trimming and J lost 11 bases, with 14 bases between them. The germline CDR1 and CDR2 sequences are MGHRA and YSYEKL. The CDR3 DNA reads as TGCGCCAGCAGCCAAGATAATTTCGGCTGGAAGTACTTC. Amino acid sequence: CASSQDNFGWKYF.

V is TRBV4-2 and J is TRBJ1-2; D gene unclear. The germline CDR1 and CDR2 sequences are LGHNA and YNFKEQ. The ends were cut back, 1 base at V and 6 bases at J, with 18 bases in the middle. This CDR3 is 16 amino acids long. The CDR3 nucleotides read TGTGCCAGCAGCCAAGTAAAGGCAGCTCCTCCAAATGGCTACACCTTC. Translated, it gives CASSQVKAAPPNGYTF.

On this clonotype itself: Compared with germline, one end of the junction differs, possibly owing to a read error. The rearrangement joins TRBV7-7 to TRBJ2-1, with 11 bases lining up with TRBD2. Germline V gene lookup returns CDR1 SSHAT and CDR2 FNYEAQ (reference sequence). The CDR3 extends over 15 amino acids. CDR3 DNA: TGTGCTAGCAGCGAGACTAGCGGGGCCTACAATGAGCAGTTCTTC. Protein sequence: CASSETSGAYNEQFF.

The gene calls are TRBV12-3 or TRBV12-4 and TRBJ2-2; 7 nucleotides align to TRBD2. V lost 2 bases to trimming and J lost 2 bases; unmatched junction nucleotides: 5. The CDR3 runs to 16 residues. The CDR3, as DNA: TGTGCCAGCAGTTTACTTCGGGGGGTCAACACCGGGGAGCTGTTTTTT. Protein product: CASSLLRGVNTGELFF.

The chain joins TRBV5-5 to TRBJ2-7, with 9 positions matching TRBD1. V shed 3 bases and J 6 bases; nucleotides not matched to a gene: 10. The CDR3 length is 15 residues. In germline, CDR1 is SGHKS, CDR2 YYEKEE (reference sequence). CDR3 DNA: TGTGCCAGCAGCTATGGGACAGGGCCCCGCGGCGAGCAGTACTTC. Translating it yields CASSYGTGPRGEQYF.

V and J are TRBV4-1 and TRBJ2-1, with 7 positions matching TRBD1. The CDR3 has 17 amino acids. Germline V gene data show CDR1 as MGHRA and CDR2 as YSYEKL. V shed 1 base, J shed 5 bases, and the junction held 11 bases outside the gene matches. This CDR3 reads CASSQGAAGGFHNEQFF. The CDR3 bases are TGCGCCAGCAGCCAAGGGGCGGCAGGGGGTTTCCACAATGAGCAGTTCTTC.

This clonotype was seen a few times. This CDR3 is CASSPTRGGETQYF. The CDR3 DNA follows: TGTGCCAGCAGTCCGACTAGAGGTGGGGAGACCCAGTACTTC. This chain joins TRBV12-3 or TRBV12-4 and TRBJ2-5; the D gene is possibly TRBD2 (6 bases). This CDR3 has 14 amino acids. Trimming removed 5 bases from V and 5 bases from J, with 15 bases in between.

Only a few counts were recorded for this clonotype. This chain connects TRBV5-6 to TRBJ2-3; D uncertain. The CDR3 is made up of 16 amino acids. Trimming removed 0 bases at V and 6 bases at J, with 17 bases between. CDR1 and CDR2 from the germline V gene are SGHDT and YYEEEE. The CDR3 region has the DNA TGTGCCAGCAGCTTGGTAGGTAGAAGCAGGACCGATACGCAGTATTTT. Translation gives CASSLVGRSRTDTQYF.

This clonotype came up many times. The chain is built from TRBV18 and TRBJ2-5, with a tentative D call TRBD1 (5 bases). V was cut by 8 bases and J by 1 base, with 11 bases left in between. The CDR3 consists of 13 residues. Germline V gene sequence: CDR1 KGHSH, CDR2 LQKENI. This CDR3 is CASGGHLQETQYF. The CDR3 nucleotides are TGTGCCAGCGGCGGACACCTCCAAGAGACCCAGTACTTC.

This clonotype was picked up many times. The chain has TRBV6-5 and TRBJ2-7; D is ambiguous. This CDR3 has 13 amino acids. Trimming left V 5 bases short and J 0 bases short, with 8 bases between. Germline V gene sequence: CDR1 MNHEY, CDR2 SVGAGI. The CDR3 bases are TGTGCCAGCAGTATAAAGGGCTCCTACGAGCAGTACTTC. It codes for CASSIKGSYEQYF.

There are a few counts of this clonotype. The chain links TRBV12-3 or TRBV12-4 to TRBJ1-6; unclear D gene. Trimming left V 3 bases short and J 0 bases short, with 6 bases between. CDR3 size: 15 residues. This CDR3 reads CASSLSSSYNSPLHF. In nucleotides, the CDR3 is TGTGCCAGCAGTTTGTCGAGCTCCTATAATTCACCCCTCCACTTT.

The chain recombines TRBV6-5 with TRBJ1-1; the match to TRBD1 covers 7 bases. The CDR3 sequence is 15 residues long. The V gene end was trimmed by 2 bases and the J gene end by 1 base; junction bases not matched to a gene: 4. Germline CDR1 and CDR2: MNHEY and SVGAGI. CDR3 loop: CASSYEGAANTEAFF. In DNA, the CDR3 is TGTGCCAGCAGTTACGAGGGGGCGGCGAACACTGAAGCTTTCTTT.

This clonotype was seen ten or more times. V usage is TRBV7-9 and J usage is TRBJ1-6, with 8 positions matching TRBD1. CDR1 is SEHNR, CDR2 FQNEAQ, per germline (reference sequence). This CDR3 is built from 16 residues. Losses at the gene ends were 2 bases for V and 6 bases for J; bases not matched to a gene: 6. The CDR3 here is CASSLRGTGSNSPLHF. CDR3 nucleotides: TGTGCCAGCAGCTTAAGAGGGACAGGTTCTAATTCACCCCTCCACTTT.

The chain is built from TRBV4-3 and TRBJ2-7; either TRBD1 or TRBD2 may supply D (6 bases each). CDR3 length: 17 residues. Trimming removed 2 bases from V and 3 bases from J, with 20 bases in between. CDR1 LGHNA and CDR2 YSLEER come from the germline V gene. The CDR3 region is CASSQRDEGGSSYEQYF. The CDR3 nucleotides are TGCGCCAGCAGCCAAAGGGACGAGGGGGGATCGAGCTACGAGCAGTACTTC.

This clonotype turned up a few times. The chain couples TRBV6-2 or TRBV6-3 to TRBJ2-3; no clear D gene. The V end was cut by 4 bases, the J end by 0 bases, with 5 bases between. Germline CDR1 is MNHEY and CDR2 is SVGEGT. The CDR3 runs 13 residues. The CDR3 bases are TGTGCCAGCAGTTTTCTGAGCACAGATACGCAGTATTTT. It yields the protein CASSFLSTDTQYF.

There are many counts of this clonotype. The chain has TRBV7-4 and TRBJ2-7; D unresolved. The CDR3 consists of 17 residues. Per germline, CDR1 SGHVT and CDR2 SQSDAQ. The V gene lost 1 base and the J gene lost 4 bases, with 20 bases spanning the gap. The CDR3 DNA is TGTGCCAGCAGCTTAGGAGCGCAGAGAATGCCCCCTTACGAGCAGTACGTC. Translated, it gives CASSLGAQRMPPYEQYV.

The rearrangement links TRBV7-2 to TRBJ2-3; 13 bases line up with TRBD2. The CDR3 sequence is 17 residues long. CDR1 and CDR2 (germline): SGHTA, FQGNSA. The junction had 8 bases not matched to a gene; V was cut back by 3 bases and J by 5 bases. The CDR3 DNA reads TGTGCCAGCAGCTTGAGGACTAGCGGGGGTAGGGTAGATACGCAGTATTTT. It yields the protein CASSLRTSGGRVDTQYF.

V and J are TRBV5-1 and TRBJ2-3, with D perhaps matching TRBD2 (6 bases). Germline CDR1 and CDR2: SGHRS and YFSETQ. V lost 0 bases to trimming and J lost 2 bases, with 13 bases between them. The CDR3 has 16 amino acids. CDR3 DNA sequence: TGCGCCAGCAGCTTGGTTGCGGGACCAAACACAGATACGCAGTATTTT. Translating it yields CASSLVAGPNTDTQYF.

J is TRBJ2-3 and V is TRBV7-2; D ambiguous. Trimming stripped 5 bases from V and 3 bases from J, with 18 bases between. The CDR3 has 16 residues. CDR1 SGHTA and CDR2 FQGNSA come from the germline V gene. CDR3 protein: CASSPPHAARTDTQYF. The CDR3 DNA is TGTGCCAGCAGCCCCCCGCACGCGGCGAGAACAGATACGCAGTATTTT.

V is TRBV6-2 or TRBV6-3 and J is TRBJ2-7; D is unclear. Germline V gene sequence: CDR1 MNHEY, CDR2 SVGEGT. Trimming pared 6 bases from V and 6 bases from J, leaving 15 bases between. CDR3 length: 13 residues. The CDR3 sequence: CASRREALGEQYF. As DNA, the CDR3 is TGTGCCAGCAGGCGAGAGGCCCTGGGCGAGCAGTACTTC.